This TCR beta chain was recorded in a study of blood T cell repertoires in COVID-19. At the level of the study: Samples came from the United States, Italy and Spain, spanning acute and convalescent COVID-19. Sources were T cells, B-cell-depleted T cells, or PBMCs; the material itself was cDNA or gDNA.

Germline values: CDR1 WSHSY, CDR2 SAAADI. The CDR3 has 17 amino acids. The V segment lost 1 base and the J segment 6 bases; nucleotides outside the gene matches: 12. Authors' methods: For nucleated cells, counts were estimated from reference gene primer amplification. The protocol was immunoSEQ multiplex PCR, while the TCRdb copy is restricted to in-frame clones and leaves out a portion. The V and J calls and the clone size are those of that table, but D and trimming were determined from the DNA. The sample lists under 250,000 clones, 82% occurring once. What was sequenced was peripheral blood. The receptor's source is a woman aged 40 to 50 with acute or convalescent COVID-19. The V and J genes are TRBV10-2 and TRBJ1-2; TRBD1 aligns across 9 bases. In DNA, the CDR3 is TGCGCCAGCAGTGAGTTCGCTAACCGGGACAGGGCGGATGGCTACACCTTC. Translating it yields CASSEFANRDRADGYTF.